This TCR beta chain was sequenced for a study of CD8 T cells in ankylosing spondylitis. Note on this clonotype: Its matching antigen is unknown.

Study-wide points: In ankylosing spondylitis blood, a motif of roughly eight highly homologous TCR beta variants appeared characteristic. Clones linked to disease were reported to show significant enrichment in matched ankylosing spondylitis synovial fluid.

CDR1 and CDR2 (germline): SGHRS, YFSETQ. V trimming: 0 bases; J trimming: 9 bases; junction bases outside the gene matches: 14. The CDR3 covers 17 residues. TCRdb itself ran the 5' RACE reads through MiXCR, one entry per CDR3 protein. The table shows about 330,000 distinct CDR3 sequences, with 8% occurring only once. This TCR was recovered from a male donor with ankylosing spondylitis. V gene TRBV5-1 combines with J gene TRBJ2-1, with TRBD1 matching over 8 bases. Material for sequencing was blood, either unsorted or a sorted T cell fraction (not recorded which). CDR3 in amino acids: CASSLARDRIRMGEQFF. CDR3 bases: TGCGCCAGCAGCTTGGCCAGGGACAGGATTCGTATGGGTGAGCAGTTCTTC.